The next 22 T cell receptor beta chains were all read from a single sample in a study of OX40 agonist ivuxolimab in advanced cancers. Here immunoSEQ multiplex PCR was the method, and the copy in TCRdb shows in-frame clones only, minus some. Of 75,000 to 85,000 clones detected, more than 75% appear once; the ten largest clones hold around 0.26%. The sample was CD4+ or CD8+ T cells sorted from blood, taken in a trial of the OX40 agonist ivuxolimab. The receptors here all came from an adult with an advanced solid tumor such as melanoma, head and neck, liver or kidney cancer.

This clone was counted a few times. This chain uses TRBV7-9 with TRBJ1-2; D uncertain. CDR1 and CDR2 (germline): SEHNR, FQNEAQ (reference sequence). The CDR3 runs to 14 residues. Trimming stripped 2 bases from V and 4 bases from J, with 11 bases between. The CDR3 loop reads CASSLTALAYGYTF. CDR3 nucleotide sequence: TGTGCCAGCAGCTTAACAGCTTTGGCCTATGGCTACACCTTC.

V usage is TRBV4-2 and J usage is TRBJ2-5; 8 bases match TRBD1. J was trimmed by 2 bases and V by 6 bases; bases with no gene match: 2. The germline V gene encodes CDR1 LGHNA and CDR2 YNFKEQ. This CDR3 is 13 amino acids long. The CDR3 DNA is TGTGCCAGCAGTCGGGACAGGCAAGAGACCCAGTACTTC. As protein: CASSRDRQETQYF.

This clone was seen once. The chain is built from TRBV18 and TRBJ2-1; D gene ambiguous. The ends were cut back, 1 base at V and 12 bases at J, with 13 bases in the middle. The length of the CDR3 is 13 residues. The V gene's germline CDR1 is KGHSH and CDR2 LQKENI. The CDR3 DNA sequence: TGTGCCAGCTCACCACTGGCTTCATCTGGGCAGTTCTTC. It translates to CASSPLASSGQFF.

CDR3 nucleotides: TGCGCCAGCGCAATAACCGGGGCTAAAGACCCCATATATTTT. Its translation is CASAITGAKDPIYF. J is TRBJ1-3 and V is TRBV5-1, with D possibly matching TRBD1 (5 bases). This CDR3 contains 14 residues. V lost 7 bases and J lost 11, with 22 bases in between. The germline gives CDR1 SGHRS, CDR2 YFSETQ.

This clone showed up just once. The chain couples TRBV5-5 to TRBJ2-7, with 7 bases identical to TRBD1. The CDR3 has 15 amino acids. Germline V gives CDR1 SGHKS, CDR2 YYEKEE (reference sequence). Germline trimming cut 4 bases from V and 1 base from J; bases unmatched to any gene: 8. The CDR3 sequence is CASSPSTGRSYEQYF. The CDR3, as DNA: TGTGCCAGCAGCCCCTCGACAGGGAGATCCTACGAGCAGTACTTC. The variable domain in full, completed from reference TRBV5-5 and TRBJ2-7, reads DAGVTQSPTHLIKTRGQQVTLRCSPISGHKSVSWYQQVLGQGPQFIFQYYEKEERGRGNFPDRFSARQFPNYSSELNVNALLLGDSALYLCASSPSTGRSYEQYFGPGTRLTVT.

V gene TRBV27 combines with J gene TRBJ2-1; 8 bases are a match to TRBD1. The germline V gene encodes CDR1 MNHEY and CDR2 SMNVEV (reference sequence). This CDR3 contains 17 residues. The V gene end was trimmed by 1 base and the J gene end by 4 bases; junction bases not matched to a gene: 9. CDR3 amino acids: CASSLFSQGAGYNEQFF. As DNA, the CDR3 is TGTGCCAGCAGTTTATTCTCCCAGGGGGCAGGATACAATGAGCAGTTCTTC.

The CDR3 sequence: CASSLYRETQYF. The CDR3 DNA reads TGTGCCAGCAGCTTATACCGAGAGACCCAGTACTTC. The chain is built from TRBV11-3 and TRBJ2-5; D remains unclear. The CDR3 runs 12 residues. Germline CDR1 is SGHNT and CDR2 is YENEEA. The V and J ends lost 2 bases and 4 bases respectively, with 5 bases between them. The complete variable domain, with remaining parts taken from reference TRBV11-3 and TRBJ2-5, reads EAGVVQSPRYKIIEKKQPVAFWCNPISGHNTLYWYLQNLGQGPELLIRYENEEAVDDSQLPKDRFSAERLKGVDSTLKIQPAELGDSAVYLCASSLYRETQYFGPGTRLLVL.

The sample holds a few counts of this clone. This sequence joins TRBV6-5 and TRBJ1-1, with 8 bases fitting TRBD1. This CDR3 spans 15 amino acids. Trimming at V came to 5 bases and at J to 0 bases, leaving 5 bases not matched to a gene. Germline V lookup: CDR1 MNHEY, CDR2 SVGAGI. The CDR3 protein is CASSPGDRLNTEAFF. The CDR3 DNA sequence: TGTGCCAGCAGTCCGGGGGACAGGCTGAACACTGAAGCTTTCTTT.

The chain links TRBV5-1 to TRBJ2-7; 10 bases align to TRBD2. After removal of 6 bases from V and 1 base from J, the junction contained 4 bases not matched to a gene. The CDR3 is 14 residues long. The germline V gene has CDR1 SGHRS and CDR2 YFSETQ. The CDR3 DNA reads TGCGCCAGCAAACCGGGACTAGCGTCCTACGAGCAGTACTTC. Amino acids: CASKPGLASYEQYF.

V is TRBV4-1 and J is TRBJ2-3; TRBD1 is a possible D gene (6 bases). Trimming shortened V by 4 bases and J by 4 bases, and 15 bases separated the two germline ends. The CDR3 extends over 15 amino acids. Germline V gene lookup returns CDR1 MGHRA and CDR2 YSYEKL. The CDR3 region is CASSRTRGPPDTQYF. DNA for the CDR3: TGCGCCAGCAGCCGGACCAGGGGCCCTCCAGATACGCAGTATTTT.

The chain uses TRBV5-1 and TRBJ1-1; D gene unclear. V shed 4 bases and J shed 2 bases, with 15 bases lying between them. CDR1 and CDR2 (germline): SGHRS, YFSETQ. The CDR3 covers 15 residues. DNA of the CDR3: TGCGCCAGCAGCCATAATCCGGGGTCCAACACTGAAGCTTTCTTT. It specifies CASSHNPGSNTEAFF.

CDR3 sequence: CASSVSGQLTDTQYF. DNA for the CDR3: TGTGCCAGCAGCGTTTCGGGACAGCTAACAGATACGCAGTATTTT. The chain has TRBV9 and TRBJ2-3; 7 positions agree with TRBD1. V was pared by 2 bases and J by 3 bases, with 6 bases of the junction left unmatched. CDR1 and CDR2 (germline): SGDLS, YYNGEE. This CDR3 comprises 15 residues.

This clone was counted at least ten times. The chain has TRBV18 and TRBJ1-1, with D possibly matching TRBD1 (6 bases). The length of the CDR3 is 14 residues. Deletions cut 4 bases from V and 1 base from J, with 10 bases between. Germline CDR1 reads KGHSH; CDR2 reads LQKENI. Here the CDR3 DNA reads TGTGCCAGCTCACTTTGGACAGAGAACACTGAAGCTTTCTTT. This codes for CASSLWTENTEAFF.

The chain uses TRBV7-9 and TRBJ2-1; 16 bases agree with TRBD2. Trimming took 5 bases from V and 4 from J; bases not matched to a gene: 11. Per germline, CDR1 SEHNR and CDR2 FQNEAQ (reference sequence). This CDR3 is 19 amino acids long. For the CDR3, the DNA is TGTGCCAGCAGCCCAGGGACTAGCGGGAGGGCCGCTTCTTACAATGAGCAGTTCTTC. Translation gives CASSPGTSGRAASYNEQFF.

CDR3 DNA sequence: TGTGCCAGCAGCCAGACCTCCTACGAGCAGTACTTC. Its translation: CASSQTSYEQYF. The rearrangement links TRBV11-1 to TRBJ2-7; D ambiguous. This CDR3 has 12 amino acids. V lost 5 bases, J lost 0 bases, and 5 bases lay in between. Germline V gene lookup returns CDR1 SGHAT and CDR2 FQDESV (reference sequence).

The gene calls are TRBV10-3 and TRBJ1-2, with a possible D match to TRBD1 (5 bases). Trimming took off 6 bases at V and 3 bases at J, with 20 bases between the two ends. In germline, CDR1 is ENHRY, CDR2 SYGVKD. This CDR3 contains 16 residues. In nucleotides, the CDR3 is TGTGCCATCAGCGGGGCCGCTGGGTCGAGGGACTATGGCTACACCTTC. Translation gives CAISGAAGSRDYGYTF.

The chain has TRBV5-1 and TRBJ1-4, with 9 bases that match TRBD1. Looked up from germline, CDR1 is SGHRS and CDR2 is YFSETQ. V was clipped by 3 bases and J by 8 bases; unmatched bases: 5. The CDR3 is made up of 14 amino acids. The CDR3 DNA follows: TGCGCCAGCAGCTCGGGACAGGGAGGAGAAAAACTGTTTTTT. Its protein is CASSSGQGGEKLFF.

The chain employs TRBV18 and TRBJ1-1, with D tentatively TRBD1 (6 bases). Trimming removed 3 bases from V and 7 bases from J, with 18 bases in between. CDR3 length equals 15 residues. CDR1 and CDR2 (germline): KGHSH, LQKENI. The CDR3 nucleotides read TGTGCCAGCTCACCCCAAAGGGGGAGCCGTCTTGAAGCTTTCTTT. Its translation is CASSPQRGSRLEAFF.

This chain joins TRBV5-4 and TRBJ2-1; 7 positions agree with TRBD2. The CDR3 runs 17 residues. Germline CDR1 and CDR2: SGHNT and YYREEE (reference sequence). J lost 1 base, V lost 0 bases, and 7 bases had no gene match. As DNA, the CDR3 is TGTGCCAGCAGCTTGGGTGGGGCTAGCGGTTCCTACAATGAGCAGTTCTTC. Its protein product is CASSLGGASGSYNEQFF.

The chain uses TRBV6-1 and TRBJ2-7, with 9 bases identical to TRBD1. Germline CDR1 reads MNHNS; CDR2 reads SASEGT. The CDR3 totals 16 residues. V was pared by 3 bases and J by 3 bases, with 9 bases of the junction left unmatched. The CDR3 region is CASSEFMTGGNYEQYF. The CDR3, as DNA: TGTGCCAGCAGTGAGTTTATGACAGGGGGGAACTACGAGCAGTACTTC.

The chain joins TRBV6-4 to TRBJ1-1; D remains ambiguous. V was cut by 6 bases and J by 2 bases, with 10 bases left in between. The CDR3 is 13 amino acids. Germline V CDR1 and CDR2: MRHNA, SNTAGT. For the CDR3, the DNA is TGTGCCAGCAGGGACCAAGTAAACACTGAAGCTTTCTTT. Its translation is CASRDQVNTEAFF.

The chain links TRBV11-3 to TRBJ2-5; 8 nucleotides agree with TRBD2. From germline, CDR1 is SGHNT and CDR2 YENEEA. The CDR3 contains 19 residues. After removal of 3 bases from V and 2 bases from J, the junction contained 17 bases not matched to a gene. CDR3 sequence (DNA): TGTGCCAGCAGCTTCGCTTTCGCGGGAGGACCTAACAAACAAGAGACCCAGTACTTC. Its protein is CASSFAFAGGPNKQETQYF.